This TCR beta chain was identified in a study of blood T cell repertoires in COVID-19. Across the whole study: Collection of acute and convalescent COVID-19 samples took place in the United States, Italy and Spain.

Trimming removed 9 bases from V and 8 bases from J; junction bases left unmatched: 17. This CDR3 comprises 16 residues. Germline loops: CDR1 LNHDA, CDR2 SQIVND (reference sequence). Original processing notes: Amplification of reference gene primers was used by the study to estimate nucleated cell counts. Clones were read by immunoSEQ multiplex PCR, and TCRdb kept only the in-frame ones, dropping some. V and J calls and clone size follow that table, whereas D and trimming were derived from the DNA. The data hold some 240,000 clones, with 80% to 85% observed a single time. V and J are TRBV19 and TRBJ1-4; 8 bases fit TRBD1. The sample comprised peripheral blood. The clonotype originates from a woman aged 40 to 50 who had recovered from COVID-19. CDR3 region: CARVVCRTGTAEKLFF. In nucleotides, the CDR3 is TGTGCCAGGGTAGTATGTAGGACAGGGACCGCCGAAAAACTGTTTTTT.